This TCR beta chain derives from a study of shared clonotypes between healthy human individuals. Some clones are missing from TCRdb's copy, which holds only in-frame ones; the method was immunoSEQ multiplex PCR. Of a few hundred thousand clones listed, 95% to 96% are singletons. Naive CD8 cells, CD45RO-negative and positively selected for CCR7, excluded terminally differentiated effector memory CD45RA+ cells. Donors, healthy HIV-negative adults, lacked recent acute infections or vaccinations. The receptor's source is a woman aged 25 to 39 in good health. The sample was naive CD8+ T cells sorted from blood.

The CDR3 bases are TGTGCCAGCAGCTTAGCCTCGGGAATCCAAGAGACCCAGTACTTC. Protein sequence: CASSLASGIQETQYF. This sequence joins TRBV7-9 and TRBJ2-5; D might be TRBD2 (5 bases). Germline lookup yields CDR1 SEHNR and CDR2 FQNEAQ (reference sequence). The CDR3 is 15 amino acids. V gave up 0 bases and J gave up 1 base, with 9 bases separating them.